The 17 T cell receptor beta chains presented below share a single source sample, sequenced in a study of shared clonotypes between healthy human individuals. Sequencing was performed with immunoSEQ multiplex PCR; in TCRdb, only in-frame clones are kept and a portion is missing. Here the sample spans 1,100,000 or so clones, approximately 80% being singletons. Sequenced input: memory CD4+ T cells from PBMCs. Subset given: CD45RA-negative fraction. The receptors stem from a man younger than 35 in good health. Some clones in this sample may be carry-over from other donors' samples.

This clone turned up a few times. CDR3 DNA: TGTGCCAGCAGCTTAGCGCCCGGTCGACAGCCCCAGCATTTT. This gives the protein CASSLAPGRQPQHF. The J gene is TRBJ1-5, the V gene TRBV7-8; the D is unclear. The CDR3 sequence is 14 residues long. Germline CDR1 is SGHVS and CDR2 is FQNEAQ. Trimming took 0 bases from V and 7 from J, leaving 10 bases between them. Full variable domain (missing parts from reference TRBV7-8 and TRBJ1-5): GAGVSQSPRYKVAKRGQDVALRCDPISGHVSLFWYQQALGQGPEFLTYFQNEAQLDKSGLPSDRFFAERPEGSVSTLKIQRTQQEDSAVYLCASSLAPGRQPQHFGDGTRLSIL.

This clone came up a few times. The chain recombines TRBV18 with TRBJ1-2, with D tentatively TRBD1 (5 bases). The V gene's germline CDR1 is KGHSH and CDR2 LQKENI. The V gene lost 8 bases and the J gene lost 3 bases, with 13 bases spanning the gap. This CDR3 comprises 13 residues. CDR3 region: CASAPGEHYGYTF. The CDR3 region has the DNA TGTGCCAGCGCCCCGGGGGAGCACTATGGCTACACCTTC. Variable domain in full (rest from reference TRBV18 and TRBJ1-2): NAGVMQNPRHLVRRRGQEARLRCSPMKGHSHVYWYRQLPEEGLKFMVYLQKENIIDESGMPKERFSAEFPKEGPSILRIQQVVRGDSAAYFCASAPGEHYGYTFGSGTRLTVV.

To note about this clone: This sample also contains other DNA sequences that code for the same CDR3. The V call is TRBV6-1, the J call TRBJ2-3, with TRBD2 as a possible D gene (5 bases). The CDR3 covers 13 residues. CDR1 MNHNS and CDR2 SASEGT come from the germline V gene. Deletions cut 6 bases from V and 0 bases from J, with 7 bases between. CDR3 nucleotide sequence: TGTGCCAGCAGGGACTTGAGCACAGATACGCAGTATTTT. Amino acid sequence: CASRDLSTDTQYF.

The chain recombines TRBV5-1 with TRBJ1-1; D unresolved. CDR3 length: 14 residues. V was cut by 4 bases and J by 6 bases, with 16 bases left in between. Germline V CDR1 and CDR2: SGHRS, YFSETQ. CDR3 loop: CASSPDPPVAEAFF. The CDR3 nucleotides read TGCGCCAGCAGCCCGGACCCCCCTGTGGCTGAAGCTTTCTTT. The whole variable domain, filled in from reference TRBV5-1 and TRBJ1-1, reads KAGVTQTPRYLIKTRGQQVTLSCSPISGHRSVSWYQQTPGQGLQFLFEYFSETQRNKGNFPGRFSGRQFSNSRSEMNVSTLELGDSALYLCASSPDPPVAEAFFGQGTRLTVV.

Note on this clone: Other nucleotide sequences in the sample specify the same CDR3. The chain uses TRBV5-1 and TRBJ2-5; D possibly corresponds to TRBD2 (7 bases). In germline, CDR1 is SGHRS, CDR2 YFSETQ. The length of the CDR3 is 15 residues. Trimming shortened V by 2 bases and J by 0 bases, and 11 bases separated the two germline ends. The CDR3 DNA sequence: TGCGCCAGCAGCTTAAGGGGGGGGTACCAAGAGACCCAGTACTTC. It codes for CASSLRGGYQETQYF.

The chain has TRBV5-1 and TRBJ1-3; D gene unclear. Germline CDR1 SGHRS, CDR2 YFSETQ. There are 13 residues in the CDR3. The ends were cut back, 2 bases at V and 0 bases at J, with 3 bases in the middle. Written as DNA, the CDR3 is TGCGCCAGCAGCTTTAACTCTGGAAACACCATATATTTT. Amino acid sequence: CASSFNSGNTIYF.

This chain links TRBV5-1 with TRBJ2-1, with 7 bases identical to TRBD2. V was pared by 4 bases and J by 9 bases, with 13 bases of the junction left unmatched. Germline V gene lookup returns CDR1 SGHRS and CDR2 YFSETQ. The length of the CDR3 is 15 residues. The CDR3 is CASSPATSGAGEQFF. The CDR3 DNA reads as TGCGCCAGCAGCCCTGCCACGAGCGGGGCCGGTGAGCAGTTCTTC.

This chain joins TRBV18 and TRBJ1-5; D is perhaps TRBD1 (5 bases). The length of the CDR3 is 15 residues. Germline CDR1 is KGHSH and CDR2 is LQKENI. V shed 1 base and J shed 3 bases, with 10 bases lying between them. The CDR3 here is CASSPQGLLNQPQHF. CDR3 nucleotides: TGTGCCAGCTCACCACAGGGACTCCTCAATCAGCCCCAGCATTTT.

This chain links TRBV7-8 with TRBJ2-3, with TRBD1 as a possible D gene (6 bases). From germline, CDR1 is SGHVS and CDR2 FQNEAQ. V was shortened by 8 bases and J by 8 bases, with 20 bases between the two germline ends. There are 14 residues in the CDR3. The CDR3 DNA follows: TGTGCCAGCTCAAGTGGCAGGGGTTCGAGTACGCAGTATTTT. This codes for CASSSGRGSSTQYF.

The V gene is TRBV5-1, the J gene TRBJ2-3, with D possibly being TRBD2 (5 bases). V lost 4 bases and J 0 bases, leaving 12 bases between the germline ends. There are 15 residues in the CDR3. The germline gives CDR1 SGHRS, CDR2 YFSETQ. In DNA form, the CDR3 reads TGCGCCAGCAGCCCCATTAGCGAGAGCACAGATACGCAGTATTTT. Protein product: CASSPISESTDTQYF.

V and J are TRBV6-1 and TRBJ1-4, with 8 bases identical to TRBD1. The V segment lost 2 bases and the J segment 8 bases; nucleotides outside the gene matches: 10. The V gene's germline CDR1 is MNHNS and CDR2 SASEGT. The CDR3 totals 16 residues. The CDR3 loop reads CASSERSGQGAEKLFF. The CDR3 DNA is TGTGCCAGCAGTGAAAGGTCCGGACAGGGAGCCGAAAAACTGTTTTTT.

CDR3 in amino acids: CAGGTGGNQYEQYF. The CDR3 DNA reads TGTGCCGGAGGGACAGGGGGCAACCAGTACGAGCAGTACTTC. The rearrangement joins TRBV28 to TRBJ2-7, with 12 bases aligning to TRBD1. The junction had 9 bases not matched to a gene; V was cut back by 11 bases and J by 4 bases. Germline V lookup: CDR1 MDHEN, CDR2 SYDVKM. The CDR3 runs 14 residues.

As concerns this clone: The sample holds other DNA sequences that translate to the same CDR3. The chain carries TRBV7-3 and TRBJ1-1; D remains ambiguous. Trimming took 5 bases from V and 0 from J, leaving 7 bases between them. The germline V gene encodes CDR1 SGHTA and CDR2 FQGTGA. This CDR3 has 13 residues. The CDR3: CASSPRLNTEAFF. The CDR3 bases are TGTGCCAGCAGCCCAAGGTTGAACACTGAAGCTTTCTTT.

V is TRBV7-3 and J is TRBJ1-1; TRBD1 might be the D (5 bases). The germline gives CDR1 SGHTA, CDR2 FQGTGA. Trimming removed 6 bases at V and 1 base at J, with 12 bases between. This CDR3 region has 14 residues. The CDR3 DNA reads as TGTGCCAGCAGTCCCGGACACCCGAACACTGAAGCTTTCTTT. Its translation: CASSPGHPNTEAFF.

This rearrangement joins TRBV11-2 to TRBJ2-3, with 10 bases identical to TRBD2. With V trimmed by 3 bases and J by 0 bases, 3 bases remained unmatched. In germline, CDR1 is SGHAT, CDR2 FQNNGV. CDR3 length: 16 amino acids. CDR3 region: CASSLRTSGSTDTQYF. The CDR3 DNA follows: TGTGCCAGCAGCTTGCGGACTAGCGGAAGCACAGATACGCAGTATTTT.

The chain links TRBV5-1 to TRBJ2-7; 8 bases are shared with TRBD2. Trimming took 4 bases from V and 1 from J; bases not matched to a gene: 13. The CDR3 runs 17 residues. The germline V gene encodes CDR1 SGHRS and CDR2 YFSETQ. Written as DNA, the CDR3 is TGCGCCAGCAGCCTTTTCTCGGGGGGGGCTGAGTCCTACGAGCAGTACTTC. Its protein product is CASSLFSGGAESYEQYF.

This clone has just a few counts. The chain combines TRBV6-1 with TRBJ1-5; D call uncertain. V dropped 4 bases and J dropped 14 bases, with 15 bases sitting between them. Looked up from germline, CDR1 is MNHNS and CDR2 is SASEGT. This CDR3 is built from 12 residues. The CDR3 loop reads CASSAELGLKHF. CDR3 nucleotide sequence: TGTGCCAGCAGTGCCGAATTAGGCCTGAAGCATTTT.